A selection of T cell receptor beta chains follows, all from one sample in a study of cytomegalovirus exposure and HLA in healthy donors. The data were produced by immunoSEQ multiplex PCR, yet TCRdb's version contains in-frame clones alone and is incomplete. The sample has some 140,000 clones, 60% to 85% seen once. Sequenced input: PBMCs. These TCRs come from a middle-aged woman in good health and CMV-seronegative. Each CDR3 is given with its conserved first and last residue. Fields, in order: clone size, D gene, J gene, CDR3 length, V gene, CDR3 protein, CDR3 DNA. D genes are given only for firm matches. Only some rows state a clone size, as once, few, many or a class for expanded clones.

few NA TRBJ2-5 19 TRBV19 CASSRGGQFITLNQETQYF TGTGCCAGTAGTAGAGGGGGACAATTTATCACCCTTAATCAAGAGACCCAGTACTTC
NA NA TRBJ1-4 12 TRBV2 CASSDYREKLFF TGTGCCAGCAGTGATTATCGGGAAAAACTGTTTTTT
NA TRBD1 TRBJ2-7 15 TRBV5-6 CASSLPQGDSYEQYF TGTGCCAGCAGCTTGCCGCAGGGGGACTCCTACGAGCAGTACTTC
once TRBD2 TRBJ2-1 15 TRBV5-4 CASSLGTSVSYEQFF TGTGCCAGCAGCCTCGGGACTAGCGTGTCGTACGAGCAGTTCTTC
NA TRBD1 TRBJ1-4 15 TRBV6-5 CASSYGTGKNEKLFF TGTGCCAGCAGCTACGGGACAGGGAAGAATGAAAAACTGTTTTTT
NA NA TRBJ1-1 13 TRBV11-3 CASSPGTYTEAFF TGTGCCAGCAGCCCCGGGACTTACACTGAAGCTTTCTTT
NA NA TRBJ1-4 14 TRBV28 CASSATGGEEKLFF TGTGCCAGCAGTGCGACCGGAGGGGAAGAAAAACTGTTTTTT
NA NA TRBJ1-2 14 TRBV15 CATSRGGSNYGYTF TGTGCCACCAGCAGAGGCGGCAGCAACTATGGCTACACCTTC
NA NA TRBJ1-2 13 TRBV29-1 CSVLQGVGYGYTF TGCAGCGTGCTACAAGGAGTAGGCTATGGCTACACCTTC
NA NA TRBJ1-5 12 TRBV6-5 CASSPLTGPQHF TGTGCCAGCAGCCCATTGACAGGGCCCCAGCATTTT
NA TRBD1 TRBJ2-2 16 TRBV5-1 CASSLSWAGGTGELFF TGCGCCAGCAGCTTGAGTTGGGCAGGGGGCACCGGGGAGCTGTTTTTT
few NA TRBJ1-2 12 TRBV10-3 CAIMRSDYGYTF TGTGCCATCATGAGGAGTGACTATGGCTACACCTTC
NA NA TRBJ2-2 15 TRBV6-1 CASSNPVDYTGELFF TGTGCCAGCAGTAACCCCGTAGACTACACCGGGGAGCTGTTTTTT
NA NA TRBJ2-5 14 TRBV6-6 CASSPFTGQETQYF TGTGCCAGCAGCCCGTTCACAGGGCAAGAGACCCAGTACTTC
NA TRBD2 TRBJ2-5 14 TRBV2 CASSASGGEETQYF TGTGCCAGCAGTGCTAGCGGGGGGGAAGAGACCCAGTACTTC
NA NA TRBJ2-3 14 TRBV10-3 CAISDEGVTDTQYF TGTGCCATCAGTGATGAGGGGGTCACAGATACGCAGTATTTT
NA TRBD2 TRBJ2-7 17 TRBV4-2 CASSLGLAASSSYEQYF TGTGCCAGCAGCCTAGGACTAGCGGCTTCGAGCTCCTACGAGCAGTACTTC
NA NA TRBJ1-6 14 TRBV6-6 CASSRTRTGQPLHF TGTGCCAGCAGTCGAACTAGAACGGGACAACCCCTCCACTTT
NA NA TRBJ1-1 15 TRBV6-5 CASSPPGHMNTEAFF TGTGCCAGCAGCCCCCCTGGACACATGAACACTGAAGCTTTCTTT
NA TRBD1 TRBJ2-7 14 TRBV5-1 CASSPIDRAYEQYF TGCGCCAGCAGCCCGATCGACAGGGCATACGAGCAGTACTTC
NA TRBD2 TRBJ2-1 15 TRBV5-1 CASSQTSVRGNEQFF TGCGCCAGCAGCCAAACTAGCGTACGTGGCAATGAGCAGTTCTTC
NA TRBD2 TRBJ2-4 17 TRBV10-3 CAISDRLAGEAKNIQYF TGTGCCATCAGCGATAGACTAGCGGGAGAAGCCAAAAACATTCAGTACTTC
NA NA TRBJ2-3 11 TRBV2 CASTITDTQYF TGTGCCAGCACCATCACAGATACGCAGTATTTT
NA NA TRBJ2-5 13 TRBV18 CASSPRGWETQYF TGTGCCAGCTCACCCCGAGGGTGGGAGACCCAGTACTTC
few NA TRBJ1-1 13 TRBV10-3 CAISETGNTEAFF TGTGCCATCAGTGAGACAGGGAACACTGAAGCTTTCTTT
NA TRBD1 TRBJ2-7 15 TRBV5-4 CASSLRTGGRYEQYF TGTGCCAGCAGCTTGAGAACAGGGGGCAGATACGAGCAGTACTTC
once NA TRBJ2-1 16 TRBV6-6 CASSPDGGSSYNEQFF TGTGCCAGCAGTCCCGACGGGGGAAGCTCCTACAATGAGCAGTTCTTC
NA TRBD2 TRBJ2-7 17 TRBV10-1 CASSERLAGGPVNEQYF TGCGCCAGCAGTGAGCGACTAGCGGGAGGGCCCGTAAACGAGCAGTACTTC